This T cell receptor (beta chain) stems from a study of OX40 agonist ivuxolimab in advanced cancers. Study-level points and caveats: Patients who responded partially at 0.1-3.0 mg/kg showed clonal expansion ranking among the lowest.

For this clone: The target antigen is unknown.

Blood draws occurred at baseline, cycle 4 day 1, and cycle 7 day 1. The assay was immunoSEQ multiplex PCR, and TCRdb's table has in-frame clones only and misses some. This sample carries around 70,000 clones, about 82% of them seen once, and the ten largest clones take over 4.5%. The CDR3 runs to 13 residues. The germline CDR1 and CDR2 sequences are SNHLY and FYNNEI. The V end lost 4 bases, the J end lost 7 bases, and 10 bases lay between the germline ends. This receptor was identified in an adult with an advanced solid tumor such as melanoma, head and neck, liver or kidney cancer. This material consisted of CD4+ or CD8+ T cells sorted from blood, taken in a trial of the OX40 agonist ivuxolimab. The chain uses TRBV2 and TRBJ1-4, with unresolved D. CDR3 DNA: TGTGCCAGCAGTGTCTGGGAGCGTGAAAAACTGTTTTTT. It codes for CASSVWEREKLFF.